The 15 T cell receptor beta chains below all came from one sample that was sequenced in a study of STAT5B mutations in CD4+ large granular lymphocyte leukemia. The data were produced by immunoSEQ multiplex PCR, yet TCRdb's version contains in-frame clones alone and is incomplete. The data contain fewer than 25,000 clones, more than 75% of them singletons. Source material: CD4+ T cells from blood buffy coats. These receptors were taken from a human donor in good health.

The CDR3 DNA reads TGTGCCAGCTCACCACCAAGTGTTGGGATTTACGAGCAGTACTTC. This sequence encodes CASSPPSVGIYEQYF. The chain joins TRBV18 to TRBJ2-7; no clear D. The V end lost 0 bases, the J end lost 4 bases, and 13 bases lay between the germline ends. Germline V lookup: CDR1 KGHSH, CDR2 LQKENI. This CDR3 spans 15 amino acids.

The rearrangement links TRBV28 to TRBJ1-2, with D perhaps matching TRBD1 (6 bases). In germline, CDR1 is MDHEN, CDR2 SYDVKM. The CDR3 covers 13 residues. Trimming took 8 bases from V and 0 from J, leaving 10 bases between them. CDR3 sequence (DNA): TGTGCCAGCGGGGACACCTCTAACTATGGCTACACCTTC. Its protein is CASGDTSNYGYTF.

The chain is built from TRBV7-3 and TRBJ2-3; a possible D gene is TRBD2 (6 bases). Trimming shortened V by 5 bases and J by 1 base, and 13 bases separated the two germline ends. The CDR3 consists of 15 residues. Germline CDR1 SGHTA, CDR2 FQGTGA. Written as DNA, the CDR3 is TGTGCCAGCAGCCCAAGCGGGTCTCGCACAGATACGCAGTATTTT. Encoded protein: CASSPSGSRTDTQYF.

The chain carries TRBV11-2 and TRBJ1-5; the D is unclear. From germline, CDR1 is SGHAT and CDR2 FQNNGV. This CDR3 contains 15 residues. V was trimmed by 4 bases and J by 4 bases, leaving 14 bases between them. CDR3 sequence (DNA): TGTGCCAGCAGCTCTTCTGGGAGTGGGAATCAGCCCCAGCATTTT. Amino acids: CASSSSGSGNQPQHF.

In its sample, this clone was seen once. This chain connects TRBV5-1 to TRBJ2-7, with 7 positions matching TRBD2. The CDR3 is 12 amino acids. The germline V gene encodes CDR1 SGHRS and CDR2 YFSETQ. With 2 bases clipped from V and 6 bases from J, the junction kept 2 bases outside the gene matches. CDR3 region: CASSLGEGEQYF. CDR3 nucleotides: TGCGCCAGCAGCTTAGGGGAGGGCGAGCAGTACTTC.

This clone was counted only a few times. The chain links TRBV7-8 to TRBJ1-1; D is ambiguous. V dropped 1 base and J dropped 6 bases, with 3 bases sitting between them. This CDR3 is built from 11 residues. Germline V lookup: CDR1 SGHVS, CDR2 FQNEAQ. The CDR3 reads CASSLESEAFF. As DNA, the CDR3 is TGTGCCAGCAGCTTAGAATCTGAAGCTTTCTTT.

The V gene is TRBV29-1, the J gene TRBJ2-2; 8 nucleotides line up with TRBD2. With 2 bases clipped from V and 4 bases from J, the junction kept 3 bases outside the gene matches. The germline gives CDR1 SQVTM, CDR2 ANQGSEA. The CDR3 has 14 residues. CDR3 region: CSVEQRERTGELFF. Here the CDR3 DNA reads TGCAGCGTTGAACAGCGGGAGCGCACCGGGGAGCTGTTTTTT.

V is TRBV18 and J is TRBJ1-1; unclear D gene. Germline V gene lookup returns CDR1 KGHSH and CDR2 LQKENI. The CDR3 consists of 14 residues. V was shortened by 2 bases and J by 0 bases, with 7 bases between the two germline ends. CDR3: CASSPRSLNTEAFF. DNA for the CDR3: TGTGCCAGCTCACCAAGGTCCCTGAACACTGAAGCTTTCTTT.

The chain uses TRBV1 and TRBJ1-2; whether TRBD1, the table's D call, matches the DNA was not checked. TRBV1 has pseudogene status. The CDR3 sequence is 18 residues long. CDR3 sequence (DNA): TGCACCAGCAGCCAATCCCCGACAGGGGGCGCTTATAACTATGGCTACACCTTC. Protein product: CTSSQSPTGGAYNYGYTF.

The rearrangement links TRBV5-1 to TRBJ2-5, with D uncertain. The CDR3 has 13 amino acids. The germline CDR1 and CDR2 sequences are SGHRS and YFSETQ. The ends were cut back, 0 bases at V and 4 bases at J, with 7 bases in the middle. This CDR3 is CASSLDTAETQYF. The CDR3 DNA follows: TGCGCCAGCAGCTTGGACACGGCAGAGACCCAGTACTTC.

The J gene is TRBJ2-7, the V gene TRBV10-3; no clear D. Trimming stripped 3 bases from V and 6 bases from J, with 12 bases between. The CDR3 is 13 residues long. The germline gives CDR1 ENHRY, CDR2 SYGVKD. The CDR3 reads CAISDNQASEQYF. For the CDR3, the DNA is TGTGCCATCAGTGATAACCAAGCCAGCGAGCAGTACTTC.

In its sample, this clone was seen once. The gene calls are TRBV5-5 and TRBJ2-2, with 9 nucleotides matching TRBD1. This CDR3 comprises 17 residues. The germline V gene has CDR1 SGHKS and CDR2 YYEKEE (reference sequence). V shed 0 bases and J 6 bases; nucleotides not matched to a gene: 9. The CDR3 region has the DNA TGTGCCAGCAGCTTGGGTCTGCTGACAGGGGGGGCCGGGGAGCTGTTTTTT. It codes for CASSLGLLTGGAGELFF.

This chain links TRBV28 with TRBJ2-7; 8 nucleotides agree with TRBD1. V lost 6 bases and J lost 6; bases outside the gene matches: 7. The CDR3 is made up of 13 amino acids. Germline V gene lookup returns CDR1 MDHEN and CDR2 SYDVKM. Here the CDR3 reads CASRLQGDGEQYF. CDR3 in DNA: TGTGCCAGCAGATTACAGGGGGATGGCGAGCAGTACTTC.

The rearrangement links TRBV5-1 to TRBJ2-2; 10 bases agree with TRBD2. The CDR3 loop spans 14 amino acids. The V gene's germline CDR1 is SGHRS and CDR2 YFSETQ. V trimming: 5 bases; J trimming: 8 bases; junction bases outside the gene matches: 6. CDR3 region: CASRGTSALGELFF. CDR3 nucleotide sequence: TGCGCCAGCAGGGGGACTAGCGCTTTAGGGGAGCTGTTTTTT.

The rearrangement uses TRBV7-3 and TRBJ2-2, with 7 bases aligning to TRBD1. Germline assignment: CDR1 SGHTA and CDR2 FQGTGA. The length of the CDR3 is 13 residues. The J segment lost 5 bases and the V segment lost 5 bases, leaving 2 bases of the junction unmatched. The CDR3 region has the DNA TGTGCCAGCAGCGACAGGGTTACCGGGGAGCTGTTTTTT. Its protein is CASSDRVTGELFF.